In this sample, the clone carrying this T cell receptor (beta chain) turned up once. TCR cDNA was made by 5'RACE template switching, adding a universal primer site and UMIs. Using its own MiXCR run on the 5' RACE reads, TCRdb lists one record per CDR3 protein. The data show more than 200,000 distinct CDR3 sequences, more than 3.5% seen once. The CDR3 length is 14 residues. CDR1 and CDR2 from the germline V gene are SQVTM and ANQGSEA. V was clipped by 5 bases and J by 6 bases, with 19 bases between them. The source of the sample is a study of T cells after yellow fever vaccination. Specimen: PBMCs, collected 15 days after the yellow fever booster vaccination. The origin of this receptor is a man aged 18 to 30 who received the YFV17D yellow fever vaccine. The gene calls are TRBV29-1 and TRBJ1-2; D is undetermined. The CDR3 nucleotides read TGCAGCGTTAGGACGCGAAACCCCTCGAATGGCTACACCTTC. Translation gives CSVRTRNPSNGYTF.